The present entry profiles one TCR beta chain with its context. Its antigen is not known. This sample is drawn from a study of cytomegalovirus exposure and HLA in healthy donors. Findings of the study overall: Being indistinguishable, some V segments were excluded, TRBV6-2 and TRBV6-3 among them. The listing of 150 or so TCR beta chains classed them as cytomegalovirus-associated. Presence/absence comparisons presumed near-even sequencing depth among donors. Association of a missense DCLRE1C variant with TCR beta V- and J-gene trimming was reported in a later analysis.

Germline V gene lookup returns CDR1 SGHDT and CDR2 YYEEEE. Trimming took 7 bases from V and 6 from J; bases not matched to a gene: 10. The CDR3 loop spans 15 amino acids. Primers for the PCR totalled 60 Vbeta and 13 Jbeta. The table came from immunoSEQ multiplex PCR; TCRdb's copy has only in-frame clones and leaves some out. The data contain approximately 220,000 clones, around 83% of them singletons. The receptor's source is a girl aged 10 to 17 in good health and CMV-seronegative. The rearrangement links TRBV5-6 to TRBJ1-2; TRBD1 matches at 12 bases. Sequenced material: PBMCs. The DNA of the CDR3 is TGTGCCAGCGCCTTGGGGGGACAGGGGGCTAATGGCTACACCTTC. Translated, it gives CASALGGQGANGYTF. The entire variable domain, with the rest obtained from reference TRBV5-6 and TRBJ1-2, is as follows: DAGVTQSPTHLIKTRGQQVTLRCSPKSGHDTVSWYQQALGQGPQFIFQYYEEEERQRGNFPDRFSGHQFPNYSSELNVNALLLGDSALYLCASALGGQGANGYTFGSGTRLTVV.